The 9 T cell receptor beta chains presented below share a single source sample, sequenced in a study of T cells in localized non-small cell lung cancer. The protocol was immunoSEQ multiplex PCR, while the TCRdb copy is restricted to in-frame clones and leaves out a portion. The sample holds tens of thousands of clones; roughly 87% are singletons and the top ten take about 7.2%. Material: peripheral blood, obtained before any cancer treatment. Receptors originate from a woman aged 35 to 70 with stage I lung adenocarcinoma.

The rearrangement joins TRBV7-8 to TRBJ2-1; 8 nucleotides line up with TRBD2. Germline V lookup: CDR1 SGHVS, CDR2 FQNEAQ. The CDR3 loop spans 16 amino acids. The V segment lost 5 bases and the J segment 4 bases; nucleotides outside the gene matches: 10. The CDR3 sequence: CASSQTPSGGYNEQFF. The CDR3 DNA reads TGTGCCAGCAGCCAAACGCCCAGCGGGGGATACAATGAGCAGTTCTTC.

This sequence joins TRBV25-1 and TRBJ1-1; 9 bases map to TRBD1. This CDR3 spans 15 amino acids. V gave up 3 bases and J gave up 1 base; unmatched junction bases: 3. The V gene's germline CDR1 is MGHDK and CDR2 SYGVNS. The CDR3 DNA is TGTGCCAGCAGTGATCCGGGACAGGGGAACACTGAAGCTTTCTTT. It translates to CASSDPGQGNTEAFF.

The chain has TRBV5-4 and TRBJ1-1; D is ambiguous. This CDR3 is 12 amino acids long. Germline CDR1 reads SGHNT; CDR2 reads YYREEE (reference sequence). The V and J ends lost 4 bases and 6 bases respectively, with 10 bases between them. CDR3 DNA: TGTGCCAGCAGCCAACCCCGGTCTGAAGCTTTCTTT. Amino acids: CASSQPRSEAFF.

This chain uses TRBV11-2 with TRBJ2-7; tentatively, D is TRBD2 (5 bases). Germline CDR1 SGHAT, CDR2 FQNNGV. CDR3 length equals 14 residues. With 3 bases removed from V and 3 bases from J, the gap between germline ends came to 12 bases. The CDR3 region is CASSLRVDGYEQYF. The CDR3 bases are TGTGCCAGCAGCTTGAGGGTTGACGGCTACGAGCAGTACTTC. The variable domain in full, with the rest retrieved from reference TRBV11-2 and TRBJ2-7, is EAGVAQSPRYKIIEKRQSVAFWCNPISGHATLYWYQQILGQGPKLLIQFQNNGVVDDSQLPKDRFSAERLKGVDSTLKIQPAKLEDSAVYLCASSLRVDGYEQYFGPGTRLTVT.

A single count supports this clone. In DNA, the CDR3 is TGTGCCAGCCAAAAGGGAGGGGGCAATCAGCCCCAGCATTTT. Translation gives CASQKGGGNQPQHF. J is TRBJ1-5 and V is TRBV27; perhaps TRBD1 as D (5 bases). Trimming took off 8 bases at V and 2 bases at J, with 13 bases between the two ends. CDR1 MNHEY and CDR2 SMNVEV come from the germline V gene (reference sequence). The CDR3 contains 14 residues.

This chain links TRBV7-9 with TRBJ1-2; D is undetermined. Trimming removed 5 bases at V and 5 bases at J, with 12 bases between. Germline CDR1 SEHNR, CDR2 FQNEAQ (reference sequence). The CDR3 extends over 13 amino acids. CDR3: CASSPPGIYGYTF. CDR3 bases: TGTGCCAGCAGCCCTCCGGGGATTTATGGCTACACCTTC.

This CDR3 is CASSYSRRGSYEQYF. The CDR3 nucleotides read TGTGCCAGCAGTTACTCGAGAAGGGGCTCCTACGAGCAGTACTTC. The chain is built from TRBV6-5 and TRBJ2-7; a weak D match, TRBD1 (5 bases). The V gene's germline CDR1 is MNHEY and CDR2 SVGAGI. This CDR3 contains 15 residues. V lost 0 bases and J lost 0, with 9 bases in between.

The sample holds a few counts of this clone. The gene calls are TRBV28 and TRBJ1-2; tentatively, D is TRBD1 (6 bases). The CDR3 is 13 amino acids. The V end was cut by 6 bases, the J end by 3 bases, with 11 bases between. CDR1 is MDHEN and CDR2 is SYDVKM in the germline V gene. The CDR3 sequence: CASRLDRHYGYTF. In DNA form, the CDR3 reads TGTGCCAGCAGACTAGACAGGCACTATGGCTACACCTTC.

This clone was seen only a few times. The CDR3 DNA sequence: TGTGCCAGCAGCGGTCGCGCTCGGGAGACCCAGTACTTC. It encodes CASSGRARETQYF. V gene TRBV6-1 combines with J gene TRBJ2-5; D not resolved. Deletions cut 6 bases from V and 5 bases from J, with 13 bases between. The germline gives CDR1 MNHNS, CDR2 SASEGT. The CDR3 runs 13 residues.